This passage covers 27 T cell receptor beta chains from one sample sequenced in a study of blood T cells in healthy people across ages. A second PCR, run for about 7 to 11 cycles, used a sample-barcoded 5' primer plus a J-beta primer mix. MiXCR, run by TCRdb on the 5' RACE reads, gives a single entry per CDR3 protein. The sample shows over a million distinct CDR3 sequences, roughly 64% of them seen only once. The sample comprised blood. All receptors come from a man aged 18 to 35 in good health.

This chain joins TRBV5-1 and TRBJ2-5; 9 nucleotides agree with TRBD1. This CDR3 region has 15 residues. V trimming: 2 bases; J trimming: 4 bases; junction bases outside the gene matches: 6. Germline V CDR1 and CDR2: SGHRS, YFSETQ. As DNA, the CDR3 is TGCGCCAGCAGCTTAAGGGACAGGGCTGTAGAGACCCAGTACTTC. Translation: CASSLRDRAVETQYF.

The gene calls are TRBV12-3 or TRBV12-4 and TRBJ2-3; 12 bases match TRBD2. The V segment lost 3 bases and the J segment 3 bases; nucleotides outside the gene matches: 4. This CDR3 spans 16 amino acids. In DNA, the CDR3 is TGTGCCAGCAGTTTCGGACTAGCGGGACTGACAGATACGCAGTATTTT. As protein: CASSFGLAGLTDTQYF.

This chain's CDR3 is CASSTAPGQGFEQYF. In DNA, the CDR3 is TGCGCCAGCAGCACCGCGCCGGGGCAGGGGTTCGAGCAGTACTTC. The chain has TRBV5-1 and TRBJ2-4; tentatively, D is TRBD1 (6 bases). Matching the DNA end better, TRBJ2-7 makes the J call doubtful. Germline CDR1 SGHRS, CDR2 YFSETQ. CDR3 length: 15 residues.

This clonotype was detected a few times. V usage is TRBV29-1 and J usage is TRBJ2-1, with 8 bases lining up with TRBD2. Germline V gene data show CDR1 as SQVTM and CDR2 as ANQGSEA. The CDR3 loop spans 13 amino acids. The junction had 9 bases not matched to a gene; V was cut back by 4 bases and J by 10 bases. CDR3 DNA sequence: TGCAGCGTTGTTAGCGGGGCTGTTGACGAGCAGTTCTTC. Amino acid sequence: CSVVSGAVDEQFF.

The rearrangement links TRBV6-4 to TRBJ2-1; perhaps TRBD1 as D (6 bases). The V and J ends lost 0 bases and 5 bases respectively, with 11 bases between them. Germline CDR1 is MRHNA and CDR2 is SNTAGT. CDR3 size: 15 residues. The CDR3 region is CASSDSDSTHNEQFF. Here the CDR3 DNA reads TGTGCCAGCAGTGACTCGGACAGCACCCACAATGAGCAGTTCTTC.

This clonotype was observed a handful of times. The rearrangement joins TRBV4-2 to TRBJ2-5, with 8 bases identical to TRBD2. Germline V CDR1 and CDR2: LGHNA, YNFKEQ. The CDR3 has 17 residues. The V and J ends lost 0 bases and 11 bases, in that order; junction bases with no gene match: 17. In DNA form, the CDR3 reads TGTGCCAGCAGCCAAGACCTTCCCGCAGGGAGGGTAGCGGGGCAGTACTTC. It specifies CASSQDLPAGRVAGQYF.

This clonotype occurred once. V and J are TRBV20-1 and TRBJ1-2; D unclear. CDR3 length: 13 residues. The V and J ends lost 5 bases and 6 bases respectively, with 16 bases between them. From germline, CDR1 is DFQATT and CDR2 SNEGSKA (reference sequence). The CDR3 loop reads CSAQTRYIDGYTF. The CDR3 DNA is TGCAGTGCTCAGACACGCTACATCGATGGCTACACCTTC.

The chain couples TRBV6-5 to TRBJ2-7; D is possibly TRBD2 (5 bases). V was trimmed by 7 bases and J by 7 bases, leaving 14 bases between them. This CDR3 is built from 12 residues. In germline, CDR1 is MNHEY, CDR2 SVGAGI. CDR3 DNA sequence: TGTGCCAGCAATGGCGGGTCCCCGGAGCAGTACTTC. Translation gives CASNGGSPEQYF.

The CDR3 loop reads CASLYRAKGYTF. DNA of the CDR3: TGTGCCAGTCTATACAGGGCTAAAGGCTACACCTTC. This chain uses TRBV2 with TRBJ1-2; perhaps TRBD1 as D (6 bases). The V and J ends lost 9 bases and 8 bases respectively, with 16 bases between them. Germline V gene sequence: CDR1 SNHLY, CDR2 FYNNEI. This CDR3 comprises 12 residues.

This clonotype was recorded a few times. The rearrangement links TRBV25-1 to TRBJ1-2, with D possibly TRBD1 on 5 matching bases. From germline, CDR1 is MGHDK and CDR2 SYGVNS. This CDR3 is 16 amino acids long. Trimming took off 3 bases at V and 0 bases at J, with 14 bases between the two ends. DNA for the CDR3: TGTGCCAGCAGTGATGACAGCACCCTAGCTAACTATGGCTACACCTTC. It encodes CASSDDSTLANYGYTF.

V is TRBV3-1 and J is TRBJ2-1; D may be TRBD1 (5 bases). Germline values: CDR1 LGHDT, CDR2 YNNKEL (reference sequence). The CDR3 extends over 16 amino acids. The V gene lost 4 bases and the J gene lost 9 bases, with 22 bases spanning the gap. The CDR3 bases are TGTGCCAGCAGCCCCGTAGCAGGGTGGGATTATGCTGAGCAGTTCTTC. Its translation is CASSPVAGWDYAEQFF.

The CDR3 spells CASSIRGSSYEQYF. The CDR3 bases are TGTGCCAGCAGTATCAGGGGCAGCTCCTACGAGCAGTACTTC. This sequence joins TRBV27 and TRBJ2-7, with a tentative D call TRBD1 (6 bases). This CDR3 region has 14 residues. Deletions cut 5 bases from V and 0 bases from J, with 11 bases between. Germline assignment: CDR1 MNHEY and CDR2 SMNVEV (reference sequence).

The chain joins TRBV15 to TRBJ1-2; 8 bases are a match to TRBD1. The V gene's germline CDR1 is LNHNV and CDR2 YYDKDF (reference sequence). CDR3 length equals 17 residues. J was trimmed by 4 bases and V by 0 bases; bases with no gene match: 10. The CDR3 loop reads CATSREFQGALSYGYTF. Written as DNA, the CDR3 is TGTGCCACCAGCAGAGAATTCCAGGGGGCGTTATCCTATGGCTACACCTTC.

The V call is TRBV12-3 or TRBV12-4, the J call TRBJ2-2, with 8 bases identical to TRBD2. J was trimmed by 3 bases and V by 3 bases; bases with no gene match: 3. The CDR3 totals 15 residues. The CDR3 nucleotides are TGTGCCAGCAGTTTCCAGCGGGGGCACACCGGGGAGCTGTTTTTT. Protein product: CASSFQRGHTGELFF.

The chain is built from TRBV4-3 and TRBJ2-3; D is possibly TRBD2 (5 bases). V dropped 0 bases and J dropped 0 bases, with 13 bases sitting between them. Germline V CDR1 and CDR2: LGHNA, YSLEER. This CDR3 region has 17 residues. In nucleotides, the CDR3 is TGCGCCAGCAGCCAAGATCTCCCTCGAGGGAGCACAGATACGCAGTATTTT. It encodes CASSQDLPRGSTDTQYF.

This chain links TRBV30 with TRBJ1-1, with 11 bases that match TRBD1. The CDR3 contains 14 residues. Trimming took 1 base from V and 6 from J; bases not matched to a gene: 4. The V gene's germline CDR1 is GTSNPN and CDR2 SVGIG (reference sequence). The CDR3 protein is CAWSAGTGGAEAFF. In DNA, the CDR3 is TGTGCCTGGAGTGCCGGGACAGGGGGAGCTGAAGCTTTCTTT.

This clonotype was seen more than once but under ten times. The rearrangement uses TRBV25-1 and TRBJ2-7, with D perhaps matching TRBD2 (6 bases). From germline, CDR1 is MGHDK and CDR2 SYGVNS. Trimming stripped 8 bases from V and 4 bases from J, with 12 bases between. The CDR3 covers 12 residues. The CDR3 nucleotides are TGTGCCAGCGGGAGGAGCCGATACGAGCAGTACTTC. Its protein is CASGRSRYEQYF.

This clonotype was seen a few times. The chain has TRBV5-5 and TRBJ1-2; D uncertain. Looked up from germline, CDR1 is SGHKS and CDR2 is YYEKEE (reference sequence). V was pared by 4 bases and J by 0 bases, with 10 bases between. This CDR3 region has 14 residues. The CDR3 protein is CASSPTGSNYGYTF. The CDR3 bases are TGTGCCAGCAGCCCGACCGGTTCTAACTATGGCTACACCTTC.

This clonotype occurred many times. V and J are TRBV27 and TRBJ2-3; D gene uncertain. This CDR3 region has 14 residues. V was trimmed by 3 bases and J by 2 bases, leaving 9 bases between them. The V gene's germline CDR1 is MNHEY and CDR2 SMNVEV (reference sequence). The CDR3 is CASSFARSTDTQYF. DNA for the CDR3: TGTGCCAGCAGTTTTGCGAGGTCCACAGATACGCAGTATTTT.

The chain links TRBV5-6 to TRBJ2-7, with a weak D call TRBD1 (6 bases). V lost 8 bases and J lost 1, with 22 bases in between. This CDR3 is built from 16 residues. CDR1 is SGHDT, CDR2 YYEEEE, per germline. CDR3 sequence reads: CASSRPPGGASYEQYF. The CDR3 nucleotides are TGTGCCAGTAGCCGTCCGCCTGGGGGCGCATCCTACGAGCAGTACTTC.

The V call is TRBV5-1, the J call TRBJ2-1; no definite D call. The CDR3 has 15 amino acids. Between the trimmed V and J ends, which lost 3 bases and 2 bases, there was a span of 12 bases. CDR1 SGHRS and CDR2 YFSETQ come from the germline V gene. CDR3: CASSSEARPYNEQFF. The CDR3 DNA sequence: TGCGCCAGCAGCTCGGAAGCCCGCCCCTACAATGAGCAGTTCTTC.

In DNA form, the CDR3 reads TGTGCCAGCAGACAGGTACAAGAGACCCAGTACTTC. This encodes CASRQVQETQYF. The rearrangement joins TRBV28 to TRBJ2-5; a possible D gene is TRBD1 (5 bases). The CDR3 is 12 residues long. V lost 6 bases and J 2 bases, leaving 7 bases between the germline ends. Germline V gives CDR1 MDHEN, CDR2 SYDVKM.

Comment on this clonotype: The junction shows a germline mismatch at one end, possibly a read error. The chain combines TRBV13 with TRBJ2-5; 11 bases align to TRBD2. The germline CDR1 and CDR2 sequences are PRHDT and FYEKMQ (reference sequence). The CDR3 loop spans 16 amino acids. The CDR3 DNA reads as TGTGCCAGCAGCCTGGGACTAGCGGAGAACCAAGGGACCCAGTACTTC. Its protein product is CASSLGLAENQGTQYF.

This clonotype occurred a few times. The chain links TRBV27 to TRBJ2-3, with 9 bases that match TRBD2. J was trimmed by 4 bases and V by 6 bases; bases with no gene match: 8. The CDR3 length is 15 residues. CDR1 is MNHEY, CDR2 SMNVEV, per germline (reference sequence). The CDR3 DNA follows: TGTGCCAGCAGGTCCGGGACTAGCCTATCAGATACGCAGTATTTT. It specifies CASRSGTSLSDTQYF.

This rearrangement joins TRBV5-8 to TRBJ1-4, with TRBD1 identical over 8 bases. V was pared by 2 bases and J by 7 bases, with 7 bases of the junction left unmatched. Germline V gene lookup returns CDR1 SGHTS and CDR2 YDEGEE. The CDR3 runs to 15 residues. This CDR3 reads CASSFGQGDSEKLFF. The CDR3, as DNA: TGTGCCAGCAGCTTCGGACAGGGCGATAGTGAAAAACTGTTTTTT.

This chain links TRBV5-1 with TRBJ2-3; D is unclear. The V end was cut by 5 bases, the J end by 6 bases, with 16 bases between. The length of the CDR3 is 14 residues. CDR1 is SGHRS and CDR2 is YFSETQ in the germline V gene. In DNA, the CDR3 is TGCGCCAGCAGGCCAGACGGACGTATGGATACGCAGTATTTT. Translated, it gives CASRPDGRMDTQYF.

This clonotype was seen more than once but under ten times. The chain uses TRBV27 and TRBJ1-2, with 9 bases matching TRBD1. Germline-derived CDR1 and CDR2 are MNHEY and SMNVEV (reference sequence). The CDR3 contains 14 residues. V was pared by 6 bases and J by 5 bases, with 7 bases of the junction left unmatched. DNA of the CDR3: TGTGCCAGCAGGGGACAGGGCGTTCGATATGGCTACACCTTC. It translates to CASRGQGVRYGYTF.